Shown below are 24 T cell receptor beta chains from a single sample sequenced in a study of Graves' ophthalmopathy and Graves' hyperthyroidism (dated by TCRdb to 2016 to 2018). TCRdb names Illumina HiSeq 2000 as the instrument used. TCR beta CDR3 regions were amplified from RNA transcripts for repertoire sequencing. HTBI primers and the Qiagen OneStep RT-PCR kit were used in a first-round RT-PCR, which was followed by a second-round multiplex PCR, size selection and purification. The raw public data were reprocessed by TCRdb itself: fastp quality trimming at Q25, MiXCR clonotype calling, in-frame beta chains only. Identical CDR3 proteins give one entry, which carries the most common genes and DNA. For this sample there are around 590,000 distinct CDR3 sequences; about two fifths appear just once. The biggest ten clones account for about 4.6% of the sample. What was sequenced was peripheral blood or thyroid tissue (not recorded which). These receptors were taken from an adult man with Graves' hyperthyroidism.

The chain uses TRBV6-2 or TRBV6-3 and TRBJ1-1; D unclear. The CDR3 is made up of 18 amino acids. V lost 7 bases to trimming and J lost 5 bases, with 29 bases between them. The V gene's germline CDR1 is MNHEY and CDR2 SVGEGT. This chain's CDR3 is CASIPLPLLEGSGTEAFF. The DNA for the CDR3 is TGTGCCAGCATCCCCCTGCCCCTCCTCGAAGGGAGTGGGACTGAAGCTTTCTTT.

The chain is built from TRBV7-9 and TRBJ1-2; maybe TRBD1 (6 bases). CDR1 is SEHNR and CDR2 is FQNEAQ in the germline V gene (reference sequence). The CDR3 is 15 residues long. Trimming took off 3 bases at V and 5 bases at J, with 16 bases between the two ends. For the CDR3, the DNA is TGTGCCAGCAGCTTGGTTCACAGGGAAGGGTATGGCTACACCTTC. Its translation is CASSLVHREGYGYTF.

This rearrangement joins TRBV20-1 to TRBJ2-5, with 9 nucleotides matching TRBD1. J lost 5 bases, V lost 1 base, and 5 bases had no gene match. This CDR3 is built from 14 residues. The germline CDR1 and CDR2 sequences are DFQATT and SNEGSKA (reference sequence). This CDR3 is CSARVQGAMETQYF. CDR3 nucleotide sequence: TGCAGTGCTAGAGTACAGGGGGCGATGGAGACCCAGTACTTC.

In DNA, the CDR3 is TGCGCCAGCAGCTTGGCGGGTGACAGGGGGGAGCTGTTTTTT. Its translation: CASSLAGDRGELFF. The chain recombines TRBV5-1 with TRBJ2-2; TRBD1 might be the D (6 bases). CDR3 size: 14 residues. The germline gives CDR1 SGHRS, CDR2 YFSETQ. V was clipped by 0 bases and J by 8 bases, with 11 bases between them.

Here the CDR3 DNA reads TGTGCCAGCAGCACAGAAGCGAGCCCCTCCACAGATACGCAGTATTTT. This codes for CASSTEASPSTDTQYF. V usage is TRBV9 and J usage is TRBJ2-3, with D unresolved. V lost 4 bases to trimming and J lost 2 bases, with 17 bases between them. The germline V gene has CDR1 SGDLS and CDR2 YYNGEE. The CDR3 extends over 16 amino acids.

J is TRBJ1-1 and V is TRBV7-9; 10 bases fit TRBD1. Germline CDR1 reads SEHNR; CDR2 reads FQNEAQ (reference sequence). The CDR3 sequence is 16 residues long. With 4 bases clipped from V and 4 bases from J, the junction kept 9 bases outside the gene matches. CDR3 sequence reads: CASSSIGTGVVTEAFF. The CDR3 coding sequence is TGTGCCAGCAGCTCAATAGGGACAGGGGTAGTCACTGAAGCTTTCTTT.

As regards this clonotype: Being one base from a much bigger clone, this may be a read error. The chain links TRBV10-3 to TRBJ1-5; D ambiguous. This CDR3 comprises 17 residues. Trimming removed 2 bases at V and 4 bases at J, with 18 bases between. Germline values: CDR1 ENHRY, CDR2 SYGVKD. The CDR3 sequence: CAISEEENGPPNQPQHF. Here the CDR3 DNA reads TGTGCCATCAGTGAGGAAGAGAACGGACCGCCTAATCAGCCCCAGCATTTT.

The chain employs TRBV29-1 and TRBJ1-2; D is unclear. This CDR3 comprises 14 residues. V was shortened by 8 bases and J by 0 bases, with 16 bases between the two germline ends. Germline CDR1 SQVTM, CDR2 ANQGSEA. The CDR3 DNA follows: TGCAGCTTGGGATTCCTTTCCTCTAACTATGGCTACACCTTC. Its translation is CSLGFLSSNYGYTF.

This clonotype was counted a single time. The rearrangement links TRBV9 to TRBJ2-5; 8 bases fit TRBD1. The end of the DNA aligns better with TRBJ2-1, so the J call may be wrong. CDR1 is SGDLS and CDR2 is YYNGEE in the germline V gene. This CDR3 is built from 14 residues. CDR3 in amino acids: CASSPRDRYNEQFF. CDR3 nucleotide sequence: TGTGCCAGCAGCCCGAGGGACAGGTACAATGAGCAGTTCTTC.

This chain connects TRBV7-9 to TRBJ2-5; D gene unclear. The CDR3 extends over 14 amino acids. Germline V CDR1 and CDR2: SEHNR, FQNEAQ (reference sequence). V was clipped by 2 bases and J by 7 bases, with 14 bases between them. This chain's CDR3 is CASSLTRRVGTQYF. CDR3 nucleotide sequence: TGTGCCAGCAGCTTAACCCGACGTGTTGGGACCCAGTACTTC.

The chain uses TRBV5-1 and TRBJ2-5, with 9 bases matching TRBD2. Germline V gene sequence: CDR1 SGHRS, CDR2 YFSETQ. The CDR3 spans 14 residues. Unmatched junction bases numbered 8, after V lost 4 bases and J lost 7 bases. CDR3 DNA: TGCGCCAGCAGCAGTAGCGGGAGTCCAGCGACCCAGTACTTC. Protein product: CASSSSGSPATQYF.

The genes are TRBV24-1 and TRBJ2-3; D possibly uses TRBD1 or TRBD2 (5 bases each). Germline CDR1 is KGHDR and CDR2 is SFDVKD. V was cut by 5 bases and J by 0 bases, with 14 bases left in between. The CDR3 totals 16 residues. The CDR3 DNA sequence: TGTGCCACCAGTGGTCACGGGACGACGAGCACAGATACGCAGTATTTT. Translating gives CATSGHGTTSTDTQYF.

This CDR3 reads CASSQAGGRNTQYF. In DNA form, the CDR3 reads TGTGCCAGTAGTCAAGCGGGAGGGCGAAATACGCAGTATTTT. The rearrangement links TRBV19 to TRBJ1-5; 10 nucleotides match TRBD2. With the DNA end fitting TRBJ2-3 better, the J assignment may be wrong. CDR1 is LNHDA and CDR2 is SQIVND in the germline V gene (reference sequence). The CDR3 contains 14 residues.

The DNA of the CDR3 is TGTGCCATCAGTGGAGTCAGTAGTAATTCACCCCTCCACTTT. Translation: CAISGVSSNSPLHF. The chain is built from TRBV10-3 and TRBJ1-6; D unclear. Germline assignment: CDR1 ENHRY and CDR2 SYGVKD. The CDR3 spans 14 residues. Trimming took 4 bases from V and 6 from J, leaving 10 bases between them.

This clonotype was seen at least ten times. This chain uses TRBV2 with TRBJ1-5; 8 nucleotides agree with TRBD1. The V segment lost 8 bases and the J segment 5 bases; nucleotides outside the gene matches: 8. The CDR3 contains 14 residues. Looked up from germline, CDR1 is SNHLY and CDR2 is FYNNEI. In nucleotides, the CDR3 is TGTGCCAGCCATGACAGGGGACTGGATCAGCCCCAGCATTTT. Translating it yields CASHDRGLDQPQHF.

This chain joins TRBV6-6 and TRBJ2-5; D could derive from TRBD1 or TRBD2 (6 bases each). Germline V gives CDR1 MNHNY, CDR2 SVGAGI (reference sequence). Trimming removed 7 bases at V and 1 base at J, with 13 bases between. The CDR3 runs 14 residues. CDR3 amino acids: CASTQWGAQETQYF. CDR3 coding DNA: TGTGCCAGCACCCAATGGGGGGCCCAAGAGACCCAGTACTTC.

This clonotype was detected many times. The chain links TRBV29-1 to TRBJ1-1, with 12 bases identical to TRBD1. The junction had 11 bases not matched to a gene; V was cut back by 7 bases and J by 5 bases. Germline V lookup: CDR1 SQVTM, CDR2 ANQGSEA. The CDR3 is made up of 15 amino acids. The CDR3 bases are TGCAGCGCCGCCGGGACAGGGGGCCTAGGGACTGAAGCTTTCTTT. Amino acids: CSAAGTGGLGTEAFF.

In DNA, the CDR3 is TGTGCCAGCAGCTTAGGTGTGCCAGGCGGGGAGGAGCAGTACTTC. It translates to CASSLGVPGGEEQYF. The J gene is TRBJ2-7, the V gene TRBV7-6; possible D gene TRBD2, 6 bases. The germline V gene encodes CDR1 SGHVS and CDR2 FNYEAQ. There are 15 residues in the CDR3. V was shortened by 1 base and J by 7 bases, with 17 bases between the two germline ends. The variable domain in full, completed from reference TRBV7-6 and TRBJ2-7, reads GAGVSQSPRYKVTKRGQDVALRCDPISGHVSLYWYRQALGQGPEFLTYFNYEAQQDKSGLPNDRFSAERPEGSISTLTIQRTEQRDSAMYRCASSLGVPGGEEQYFGPGTRLTVT.

The chain links TRBV12-3 or TRBV12-4 to TRBJ2-7, with 8 positions matching TRBD2. Unmatched junction bases numbered 8, after V lost 9 bases and J lost 1 base. This CDR3 comprises 14 residues. In DNA, the CDR3 is TGTGCCAGATCCCTCGGGGGGGGTTCCTACGAGCAGTACTTC. This codes for CARSLGGGSYEQYF.

This clonotype was seen repeatedly, ten times or more. The chain uses TRBV5-8 and TRBJ1-6; D may be TRBD1 (6 bases). The V end was cut by 2 bases, the J end by 7 bases, with 13 bases between. The CDR3 is made up of 15 amino acids. CDR1 and CDR2 from the germline V gene are SGHTS and YDEGEE. The CDR3 sequence: CASSFLDRTNSPLHF. The CDR3 coding sequence is TGTGCCAGCAGCTTTCTTGACAGGACAAATTCACCCCTCCACTTT.

This sequence joins TRBV29-1 and TRBJ2-7; a weak D match, TRBD2 (5 bases). Between the trimmed V and J ends, which lost 3 bases and 3 bases, there was a span of 9 bases. The germline V gene encodes CDR1 SQVTM and CDR2 ANQGSEA. The CDR3 is made up of 12 amino acids. CDR3 nucleotide sequence: TGCAGCGTTGAGACGGGAAGCTACGAGCAGTACTTC. It translates to CSVETGSYEQYF.

This clonotype occurred many times. The J gene is TRBJ1-6, the V gene TRBV4-2; no definite D call. Looked up from germline, CDR1 is LGHNA and CDR2 is YNFKEQ. With 0 bases removed from V and 10 bases from J, the gap between germline ends came to 4 bases. This CDR3 contains 12 residues. The CDR3 loop is CASSQDDSPLHF. The CDR3 region has the DNA TGTGCCAGCAGCCAAGATGACTCACCCCTCCACTTT.

The V and J genes are TRBV12-3 or TRBV12-4 and TRBJ2-5; TRBD2 matches at 8 bases. The J segment lost 4 bases and the V segment lost 3 bases, leaving 13 bases of the junction unmatched. This CDR3 contains 17 residues. The DNA of the CDR3 is TGTGCCAGCAGTTTTTTGACTAGCGAGAGTGGCGTAGAGACCCAGTACTTC. Translating it yields CASSFLTSESGVETQYF.

This clonotype has just a few counts. The CDR3 loop reads CASSQETTSVEQYF. In nucleotides, the CDR3 is TGTGCCAGCAGCCAAGAAACGACTAGTGTCGAGCAGTACTTC. This sequence joins TRBV12-3 or TRBV12-4 and TRBJ2-7; D is possibly TRBD2 (6 bases). The CDR3 is 14 residues long. V was trimmed by 6 bases and J by 6 bases, leaving 18 bases between them.